This T cell receptor (beta chain) was obtained from a study of T cells in localized non-small cell lung cancer. Study-wide findings and caveats: Across samples, adjacent lung featured a median around 55 of the top 100 tumor clones. Elevated circulating T cell density in blood was associated with longer overall survival. Maximal T cell clonality occurred in uninvolved adjacent lung, with tumor ranking below it. Only one tumor region was sequenced, so heterogeneity remains possible.

A note on this clone: The antigen is undetermined.

This CDR3 is 13 amino acids long. V was cut by 3 bases and J by 4 bases, with 7 bases left in between. In germline, CDR1 is SGHDN, CDR2 FVKESK. This table comes from immunoSEQ multiplex PCR, and its TCRdb copy is limited to in-frame clones, with some not included. Here the sample spans roughly 72,000 clones, more than 75% being singletons. Source: peripheral blood, taken before any cancer treatment. This sequence originates from a female donor of 60 years or more with stage I lung adenocarcinoma. The rearrangement links TRBV14 to TRBJ2-4, with a tentative D call TRBD1 (6 bases). The CDR3 loop reads CASSHGQKNIQYF. Written as DNA, the CDR3 is TGTGCCAGCAGCCACGGACAGAAAAACATTCAGTACTTC.